The clone carrying this T cell receptor (beta chain) was detected only a few times. This specimen belongs to a study of blood T cell repertoires in COVID-19. As for the study in general: There were acute and convalescent COVID-19 samples, and they came from the United States, Italy and Spain. The analysed material was cDNA or gDNA that came from T cells, B-cell-depleted T cells, or PBMCs.

CDR3 size: 14 residues. CDR1 and CDR2 (germline): SEHNR, FQNEAQ (reference sequence). V dropped 5 bases and J dropped 2 bases, with 12 bases sitting between them. Study processing details: Reference gene primer amplification gave nucleated cell count estimates. Method: immunoSEQ multiplex PCR; TCRdb's copy keeps in-frame clones and lacks some. D and trimming were read from the DNA, whereas the V and J calls and clone size are those reported in that table. The sample shows 150,000 to 200,000 clones, about 88% of them seen only once. Sequencing input: peripheral blood. The TCR sequence derives from a man younger than 35 with acute or convalescent COVID-19. The V call is TRBV7-9, the J call TRBJ2-5; D may be TRBD2 (5 bases). CDR3 protein: CASSRGPGQETQYF. CDR3 DNA: TGTGCCAGCAGCCGAGGGCCTGGGCAAGAGACCCAGTACTTC.